This is a list of T cell receptor beta chains from one sample in a study of blood T cell repertoires in COVID-19. The table came from immunoSEQ multiplex PCR; TCRdb's copy has only in-frame clones and leaves some out. The sample lists about 340,000 clones, around 88% seen once, with roughly 3% in the top ten. The material sequenced was peripheral blood. The source of these receptors is a man between 25 and 39 years old with active or convalescent COVID-19. Each CDR3 is given with its conserved first and last residue. D genes are given only for firm matches. Some rows mark clone size as missing; the rest say once, few, many or name a class of expanded clone.

>TRBD2|NA|TRBJ2-7|TRBV9
TGTGCCAGCAGCGTAGGGGGTAGCGGGAGTGGGGAGCAGTACTTC
CASSVGGSGSGEQYF
>NA|NA|TRBJ2-1|TRBV7-9
TGTGCCAGCAGCTTCGGCGTGACTCTCAATGAGCAGTTCTTC
CASSFGVTLNEQFF
>NA|NA|TRBJ2-6|TRBV21-1
TGTGCCAGCAGCATTGGGGGGGCAAACTCTGGGGCCAACGTCCTGACTTTC
CASSIGGANSGANVLTF
>TRBD1|NA|TRBJ1-2|TRBV2
TGTGCCAGCAGCTCCGGGACAGGGGGCAGCTATGGCTACACCTTC
CASSSGTGGSYGYTF
>TRBD2|NA|TRBJ2-3|TRBV4-3
TGCGCCAGCAGCCCGAGGGTTCCGGGACTAGCAGCAGATACGCAGTATTTT
CASSPRVPGLAADTQYF
>NA|NA|TRBJ2-5|TRBV27
TGTGCCAGCAGTTTAACTCCATCTGGAGAGACCCAGTACTTC
CASSLTPSGETQYF
>NA|NA|TRBJ2-1|TRBV7-9
TGTGCCAGCAGCTTAGATTTAGCGCCCCGATACAATGAGCAGTTCTTC
CASSLDLAPRYNEQFF
>NA|NA|TRBJ1-3|TRBV11-3
TGTGCCAGCAGCGACGGTGGTCCTAGCTCTGGAAACACCATATATTTT
CASSDGGPSSGNTIYF
>NA|NA|TRBJ1-6|TRBV6-1
TGTGCCAGCAGTGATGGACAGAATTCACCCCTCCACTTT
CASSDGQNSPLHF
>NA|NA|TRBJ1-1|TRBV24-1
TGTGCCACCAGTGGGGGAGGAGGGGCAGGGACTGAAGCTTTCTTT
CATSGGGGAGTEAFF
>TRBD1|NA|TRBJ1-4|TRBV5-1
TGCGCCAGCAGCCAACAGGGGTACAATGAAAAACTGTTTTTT
CASSQQGYNEKLFF
>NA|NA|TRBJ1-1|TRBV7-9
TGTGCCAGCAGCTTAGAAGGGGGTGGCACTGAAGCTTTCTTT
CASSLEGGGTEAFF
>NA|few|TRBJ2-5|TRBV27
TGTGCCAGCTCCGGCGAAGCGAGGGAGACCCAGTACTTC
CASSGEARETQYF
>NA|NA|TRBJ2-2|TRBV6-2/TRBV6-3
TGTGCCAGCAGTTACTGGAGGGGTCCTAATATATACAATTCCAACACCGGGGAGCTGTTTTTT
CASSYWRGPNIYNSNTGELFF
>NA|NA|TRBJ1-1|TRBV19
TGTGCCAGTAGTATAACAGGGAATGGTGAAGCTTTCTTT
CASSITGNGEAFF
>NA|NA|TRBJ1-1|TRBV12-5
TGTGCTAGTGGTTTGACAGGGTTTCGGACTGAAGCTTTCTTT
CASGLTGFRTEAFF
>TRBD1|NA|TRBJ2-7|TRBV5-1
TGCGCCAGCAGCTTCACCTCCGGGACAGGGCCGGGGGTCGAGCAGTACTTC
CASSFTSGTGPGVEQYF
>NA|NA|TRBJ1-1|TRBV6-5
TGTGCCAGCAGTTCAGCGGAGACAACTGAAGCTTTCTTT
CASSSAETTEAFF
>NA|few|TRBJ1-2|TRBV11-1
TGTGCCAGCAGCTTAAGCGTTCATATGGATGGCTACACCTTC
CASSLSVHMDGYTF
>NA|NA|TRBJ1-4|TRBV7-6
TGTGCCAGCAGCTTATCCGGACAGACGGGGGGAAAACTGTTTTTT
CASSLSGQTGGKLFF
>NA|NA|TRBJ1-5|TRBV7-8
TGTGCCAGCAGCGACGAGAGGACAAATAACGTTCAGCCCCAGCATTTT
CASSDERTNNVQPQHF
>TRBD2|NA|TRBJ2-1|TRBV20-1
TGCAGTGCTAGTATTAGCGGGAGGGGCGTAAAGAACAATGAGCAGTTCTTC
CSASISGRGVKNNEQFF
>NA|NA|TRBJ2-1|TRBV14
TGTGCCAGCAGCCGAACTGTCAATGAGCAGTTCTTC
CASSRTVNEQFF
>NA|NA|TRBJ2-3|TRBV24-1
TGTGCCACCAGTGATGGCAGCACAGATACGCAGTATTTT
CATSDGSTDTQYF
>NA|once|TRBJ2-1|TRBV11-3
TGTGCCAGCAGCAGGACTAACTCAGGTGAGCAGTTCTTC
CASSRTNSGEQFF
>NA|NA|TRBJ2-1|TRBV5-1
TGCGCCAGCAGCTTGACAGGGAATACCTACAATGAGCAGTTCTTC
CASSLTGNTYNEQFF
>NA|NA|TRBJ2-7|TRBV29-1
TGCAGCGTTTCTGGACGGGACTTTAACCCCTACGAGCAGTACTTC
CSVSGRDFNPYEQYF
>NA|NA|TRBJ1-2|TRBV30
TGTGCCTGGAAGGCAGAGGAAAGGTCCCTCTATGGCTACACCTTC
CAWKAEERSLYGYTF
>TRBD1|NA|TRBJ1-2|TRBV29-1
TGCAGCGTTCATAACCGGGACAGGGGAAGAGCTAACTATGGCTACACCTTC
CSVHNRDRGRANYGYTF
>TRBD1|NA|TRBJ1-4|TRBV29-1
TGCAGCGGGGGACCAGGGGGGAATGAAAAACTGTTTTTT
CSGGPGGNEKLFF
>NA|NA|TRBJ2-7|TRBV5-1
TGCGCCAGCAGTTACGACAGCTCCTACGAGCAGTACTTC
CASSYDSSYEQYF